This T cell receptor (beta chain) was sequenced during a study of blood T cell repertoires in COVID-19. Study-level information: Sources were T cells, B-cell-depleted T cells, or PBMCs; the material itself was cDNA or gDNA.

Assay used: immunoSEQ multiplex PCR; TCRdb lists only in-frame clones, some missing. The sample has over 150,000 clones; 88% are singletons. A Seattle source enrolled patients during active infection and followed them longitudinally. The CDR3 loop spans 15 amino acids. Per germline, CDR1 SQVTM and CDR2 ANQGSEA. Trimming at V came to 4 bases and at J to 3 bases, leaving 10 bases not matched to a gene. This TCR came from a man aged 45 to 65 with COVID-19, enrolled during active disease. Source material: peripheral blood. The gene calls are TRBV29-1 and TRBJ2-5; 8 bases are a match to TRBD1. CDR3 coding DNA: TGCAGCGTTGGAGGACAGGGCCCGCGAGAAGAGACCCAGTACTTC. Protein sequence: CSVGGQGPREETQYF.